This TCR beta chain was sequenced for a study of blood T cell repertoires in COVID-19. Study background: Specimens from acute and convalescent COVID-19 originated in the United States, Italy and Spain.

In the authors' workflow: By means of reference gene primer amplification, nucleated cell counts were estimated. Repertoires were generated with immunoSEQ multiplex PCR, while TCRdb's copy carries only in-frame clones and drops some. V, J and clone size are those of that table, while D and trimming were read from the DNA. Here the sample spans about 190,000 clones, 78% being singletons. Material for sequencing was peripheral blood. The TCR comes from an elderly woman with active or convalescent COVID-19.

CDR3 bases: TGTGCCACCAGCCGTCCGAACACTGAAGCTTTCTTT. Translation: CATSRPNTEAFF. V usage is TRBV15 and J usage is TRBJ1-1; D remains unclear. Trimming took 5 bases from V and 1 from J, leaving 5 bases between them. Per germline, CDR1 LNHNV and CDR2 YYDKDF (reference sequence). This CDR3 comprises 12 residues.